This T cell receptor beta chain is drawn from a study of blood T cell repertoires in COVID-19. Between the trimmed V and J ends, which lost 9 bases and 0 bases, there was a span of 9 bases. The CDR3 covers 12 residues. Per germline, CDR1 MGHDK and CDR2 SYGVNS. Here immunoSEQ multiplex PCR was the method, and the copy in TCRdb shows in-frame clones only, minus some. The sample has around 53,000 clones, approximately 80% seen once. Sequencing used peripheral blood. The source of this sequence is a man in his 70s with active or convalescent COVID-19. This rearrangement joins TRBV25-1 to TRBJ2-7; D may be TRBD1 (5 bases). The CDR3 sequence is CASRQSSYEQYF. The CDR3 DNA follows: TGTGCCAGTAGACAGTCCTCCTACGAGCAGTACTTC.